The T cell receptor beta chain described here comes from a study of T-cell reconstitution after alpha-beta-depleted transplantation in children. Study-level points and caveats: Diversity of TCRbeta at day 60 was high in some patients, arising from surviving recipient T cells and thymic progenitors.

This clonotype appeared many times. Its antigen is unknown. For TCRbeta, the library was prepared with unique molecular identifiers. Each CDR3 protein is one row after TCRdb ran MiXCR on the PCR reads. The data show tens of thousands of distinct CDR3 sequences, around 4.7% seen once. With 4 bases clipped from V and 1 base from J, the junction kept 6 bases outside the gene matches. CDR3 size: 16 residues. Looked up from germline, CDR1 is MNHEY and CDR2 is SMNVEV (reference sequence). The specimen comprised PBMCs, mostly from graft donor cells, sampled 180 days after TCRalphabeta/CD19-depleted stem cell transplant. The J gene is TRBJ2-3, the V gene TRBV27; 9 bases are a match to TRBD2. This receptor was identified in a boy under two years old who had a stem cell transplant for acute myeloid leukemia, so the T cells may come from the graft donor. CDR3 sequence reads: CASSSRVAGGTDTQYF. DNA for the CDR3: TGTGCCAGCAGTTCCCGGGTAGCGGGGGGCACAGATACGCAGTATTTT.